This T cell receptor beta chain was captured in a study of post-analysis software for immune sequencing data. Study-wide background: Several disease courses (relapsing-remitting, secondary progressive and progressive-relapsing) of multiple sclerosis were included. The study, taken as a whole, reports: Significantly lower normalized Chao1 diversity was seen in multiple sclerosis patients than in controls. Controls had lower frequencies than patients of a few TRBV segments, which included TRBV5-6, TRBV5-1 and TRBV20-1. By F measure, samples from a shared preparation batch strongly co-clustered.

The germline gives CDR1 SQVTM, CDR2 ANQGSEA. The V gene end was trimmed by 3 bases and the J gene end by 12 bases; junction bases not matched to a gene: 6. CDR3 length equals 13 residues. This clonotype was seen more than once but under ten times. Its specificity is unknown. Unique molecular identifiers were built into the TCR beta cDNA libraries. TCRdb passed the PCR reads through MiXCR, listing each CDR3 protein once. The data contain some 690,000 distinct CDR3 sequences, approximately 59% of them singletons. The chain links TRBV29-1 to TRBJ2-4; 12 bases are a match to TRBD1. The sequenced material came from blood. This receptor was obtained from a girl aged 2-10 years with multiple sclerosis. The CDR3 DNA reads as TGCAGCGTTGAGGGACAGGGGGCTTTCCCTCAGTACTTC. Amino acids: CSVEGQGAFPQYF.